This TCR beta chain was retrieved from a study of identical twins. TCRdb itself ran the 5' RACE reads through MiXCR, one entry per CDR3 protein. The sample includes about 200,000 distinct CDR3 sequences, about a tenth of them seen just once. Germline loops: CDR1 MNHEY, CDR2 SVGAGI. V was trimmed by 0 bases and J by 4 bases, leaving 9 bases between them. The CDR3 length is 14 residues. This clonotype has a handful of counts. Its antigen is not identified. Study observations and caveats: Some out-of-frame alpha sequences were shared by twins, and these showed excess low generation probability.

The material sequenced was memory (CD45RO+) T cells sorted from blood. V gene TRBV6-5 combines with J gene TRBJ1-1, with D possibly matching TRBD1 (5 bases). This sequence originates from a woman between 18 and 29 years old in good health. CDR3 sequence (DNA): TGTGCCAGCAGTTACTCGAGGGGCGGCACTGAAGCTTTCTTT. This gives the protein CASSYSRGGTEAFF.